This TCR beta chain appears in the sequencing data of a study of OX40 agonist ivuxolimab in advanced cancers. The length of the CDR3 is 15 residues. Per the germline V gene, CDR1 is SGHRS and CDR2 is YFSETQ. Trimming took 0 bases from V and 5 from J, leaving 12 bases between them. Only in-frame clones appear in the TCRdb table, and some are missing; sequencing was by immunoSEQ multiplex PCR. Of tens of thousands of clones in the sample, around 89% were seen once. This material consisted of CD4+ or CD8+ T cells sorted from blood, taken in a trial of the OX40 agonist ivuxolimab. The receptor's source is an adult with an advanced solid tumor such as melanoma, head and neck, liver or kidney cancer. The gene calls are TRBV5-1 and TRBJ2-1; D is unclear. This CDR3 is CASSLVADRNNEQFF. The CDR3 DNA reads TGCGCCAGCAGCTTGGTGGCGGATCGTAACAATGAGCAGTTCTTC.